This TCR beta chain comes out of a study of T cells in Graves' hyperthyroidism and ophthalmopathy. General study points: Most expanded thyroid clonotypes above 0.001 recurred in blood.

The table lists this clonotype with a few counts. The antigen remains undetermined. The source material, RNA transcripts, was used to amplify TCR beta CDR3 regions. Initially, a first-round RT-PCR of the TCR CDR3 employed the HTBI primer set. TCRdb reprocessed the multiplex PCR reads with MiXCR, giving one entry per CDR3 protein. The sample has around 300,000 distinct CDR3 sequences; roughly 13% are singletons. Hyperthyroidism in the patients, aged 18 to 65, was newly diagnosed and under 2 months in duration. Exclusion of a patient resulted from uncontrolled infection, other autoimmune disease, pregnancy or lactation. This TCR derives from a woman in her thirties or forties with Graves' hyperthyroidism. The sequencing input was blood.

CDR3 nucleotide sequence: TGTGCCAGCAGGCTAGCGGGAGGTGGCACCGGGGAGCTGTTTTTT. Its protein product is CASRLAGGGTGELFF. The V gene is TRBV3-1, the J gene TRBJ2-2; 11 bases are a match to TRBD2. Germline CDR1 LGHDT, CDR2 YNNKEL (reference sequence). The trim removed 6 bases at V and 4 bases at J, leaving 4 bases unmatched. The CDR3 has 15 residues.